The 8 T cell receptor beta chains below were found in one sample sequenced in a study of blood T cell repertoires in COVID-19 (dated by TCRdb to about 2020). Libraries came from the immunoSEQ multiplex PCR assay. TCRdb took this table from immuneACCESS and kept in-frame rearrangements with V and J called. Such tables lack part of the clones; where checked against another copy, unresolved V genes explain under half of the gap, and the rest is unexplained. This sample has approximately 170,000 clones in its table, and roughly 80% of those were observed once. The ten biggest clones cover roughly 7.5% of the sample. The sequenced material came from peripheral blood. Receptor source: a woman in her 70s with COVID-19, enrolled during active disease.

This clone was picked up one time. The V gene is TRBV6-6, the J gene TRBJ2-7, with 9 bases lining up with TRBD2. This CDR3 contains 15 residues. Germline assignment: CDR1 MNHNY and CDR2 SVGAGI (reference sequence). V lost 5 bases to trimming and J lost 2 bases; unmatched junction nucleotides: 7. CDR3 amino acids: CASSTVAGGPYEQYF. In DNA, the CDR3 is TGTGCCAGCAGTACCGTGGCGGGAGGGCCCTACGAGCAGTACTTC.

The J gene is TRBJ2-5, the V gene TRBV15; 9 nucleotides line up with TRBD1. CDR3 length: 14 residues. Per germline, CDR1 LNHNV and CDR2 YYDKDF (reference sequence). The junction had 1 base not matched to a gene; V was cut back by 2 bases and J by 3 bases. The CDR3 loop is CATSRWTGEETQYF. In nucleotides, the CDR3 is TGTGCCACCAGCAGATGGACAGGGGAAGAGACCCAGTACTTC. The whole variable domain, remainder taken from reference TRBV15 and TRBJ2-5, is DAMVIQNPRYQVTQFGKPVTLSCSQTLNHNVMYWYQQKSSQAPKLLFHYYDKDFNNEADTPDNFQSRRPNTSFCFLDIRSPGLGDTAMYLCATSRWTGEETQYFGPGTRLLVL.

The chain has TRBV10-1 and TRBJ1-1, with a tentative D call TRBD1 (6 bases). V was cut by 0 bases and J by 8 bases, with 10 bases left in between. Per the germline V gene, CDR1 is WNHNN and CDR2 is SYGVQD (reference sequence). This CDR3 region has 13 residues. CDR3 protein: CASSESYREEAFF. The CDR3 region has the DNA TGCGCCAGCAGTGAGTCCTACAGGGAGGAAGCTTTCTTT.

This rearrangement joins TRBV20-1 to TRBJ2-1; 9 bases agree with TRBD2. CDR3 length equals 14 residues. Trimming took 3 bases from V and 7 from J; bases not matched to a gene: 7. Germline loops: CDR1 DFQATT, CDR2 SNEGSKA (reference sequence). The CDR3 here is CSASGLAGSNEQFF. CDR3 bases: TGCAGTGCTAGTGGTCTAGCGGGATCGAATGAGCAGTTCTTC.

The J gene is TRBJ2-1, the V gene TRBV3-1 (or the pseudogene TRBV3-2); 8 nucleotides agree with TRBD2. The CDR3 is 15 amino acids. Germline trimming cut 6 bases from V and 2 bases from J; bases unmatched to any gene: 6. From germline, CDR1 is LGHDT and CDR2 YNNKEL (reference sequence). CDR3 amino acids: CASSDSGGPYNEQFF. The CDR3 nucleotides read TGTGCCAGCAGTGACAGCGGGGGACCCTACAATGAGCAGTTCTTC.

The J gene is TRBJ2-4, the V gene TRBV5-6; 8 bases align to TRBD1. The CDR3 contains 17 residues. Looked up from germline, CDR1 is SGHDT and CDR2 is YYEEEE. J was trimmed by 1 base and V by 1 base; bases with no gene match: 7. CDR3 loop: CASSLPGRDRAKNIQYF. The CDR3 DNA reads TGTGCCAGCAGCTTGCCCGGAAGGGACAGGGCCAAAAACATTCAGTACTTC.

This chain connects TRBV7-2 to TRBJ2-3; 8 bases fit TRBD1. V lost 1 base to trimming and J lost 5 bases; unmatched junction nucleotides: 2. Germline-derived CDR1 and CDR2 are SGHTA and FQGNSA. This CDR3 is built from 14 residues. The CDR3 DNA reads TGTGCCAGCAGCTTAGGGACAGGGCGAGATACGCAGTATTTT. It specifies CASSLGTGRDTQYF. Full variable domain (outside the CDR3, taken from reference TRBV7-2 and TRBJ2-3): GAGVSQSPSNKVTEKGKDVELRCDPISGHTALYWYRQSLGQGLEFLIYFQGNSAPDKSGLPSDRFSAERTGGSVSTLTIQRTQQEDSAVYLCASSLGTGRDTQYFGPGTRLTVL.

V is TRBV7-2 and J is TRBJ2-4; D is perhaps TRBD2 (6 bases). Trimming shortened V by 2 bases and J by 1 base, and 12 bases separated the two germline ends. This CDR3 has 16 residues. CDR1 is SGHTA and CDR2 is FQGNSA in the germline V gene. The CDR3: CASSLTGTPAKNIQYF. DNA of the CDR3: TGTGCCAGCAGCTTAACCGGGACTCCCGCCAAAAACATTCAGTACTTC.